Following are 12 T cell receptor beta chains from one sample sequenced in a study of T-cell memory formation after mild COVID-19. Via MiXCR, TCRdb re-called the 5' RACE reads, giving one row per CDR3 protein. The sample gives about 400,000 distinct CDR3 sequences, about 17% of which show up once; roughly 21% is in the top ten. The sequencing input was PBMCs or a T cell subset sorted from them (not recorded which). These TCRs come from a man aged 18 to 29 who had mild COVID-19 (a few samples of this study predate the infection). Cell type and time point are not known.

This clonotype was observed a few times. The genes are TRBV9 and TRBJ2-5; D is uncertain. This CDR3 is built from 15 residues. Trimming pared 0 bases from V and 5 bases from J, leaving 14 bases between. Germline CDR1 is SGDLS and CDR2 is YYNGEE. The DNA of the CDR3 is TGTGCCAGCAGCGTAGTAGGAGCTTTGGGGGAGACCCAGTACTTC. Its protein is CASSVVGALGETQYF.

The CDR3 loop reads CASRQPRGLAGNPYEQYV. In DNA, the CDR3 is TGTGCCAGCAGACAACCTCGGGGACTAGCGGGAAATCCCTACGAGCAGTACGTC. The chain combines TRBV6-2 or TRBV6-3 with TRBJ2-7, with TRBD2 matching over 13 bases. Germline V gives CDR1 MNHEY, CDR2 SVGEGT. This CDR3 has 18 residues. J lost 2 bases, V lost 6 bases, and 13 bases had no gene match.

The J gene is TRBJ2-1, the V gene TRBV2; D remains unclear. CDR1 is SNHLY, CDR2 FYNNEI, per germline. V lost 1 base and J lost 8, with 12 bases in between. The CDR3 loop spans 14 amino acids. The CDR3 loop reads CASSEDDLGDEQFF. CDR3 coding DNA: TGTGCCAGCAGTGAAGACGATTTAGGTGATGAGCAGTTCTTC.

This clonotype has a handful of counts. The V call is TRBV11-3, the J call TRBJ2-5; D might be TRBD1 (5 bases). The CDR3 contains 16 residues. Germline CDR1 reads SGHNT; CDR2 reads YENEEA. Deletions cut 1 base from V and 3 bases from J, with 15 bases between. CDR3 sequence (DNA): TGTGCCAGCAGCTTAGGGGGCATTACGACCGAAGAGACCCAGTACTTC. It encodes CASSLGGITTEETQYF.

The rearrangement links TRBV9 to TRBJ1-1; D perhaps matches TRBD1 (6 bases). V was shortened by 0 bases and J by 1 base, with 7 bases between the two germline ends. The CDR3 contains 14 residues. Per germline, CDR1 SGDLS and CDR2 YYNGEE. The CDR3 DNA follows: TGTGCCAGCAGCGTAGAACAGGGGAACACTGAAGCTTTCTTT. Its translation: CASSVEQGNTEAFF. The entire variable domain, with the rest obtained from reference TRBV9 and TRBJ1-1, is as follows: DSGVTQTPKHLITATGQRVTLRCSPRSGDLSVYWYQQSLDQGLQFLIQYYNGEERAKGNILERFSAQQFPDLHSELNLSSLELGDSALYFCASSVEQGNTEAFFGQGTRLTVV.

This clonotype was counted at least ten times. This chain connects TRBV3-1 to TRBJ1-2, with a tentative D call TRBD1 (5 bases). The CDR3 runs 14 residues. Germline CDR1 is LGHDT and CDR2 is YNNKEL (reference sequence). V was cut by 4 bases and J by 2 bases, with 11 bases left in between. The DNA of the CDR3 is TGTGCCAGCAGCCGAGGGACGGAGAACTATGGCTACACCTTC. Amino acids: CASSRGTENYGYTF. Full variable domain (outside the CDR3, taken from reference TRBV3-1 and TRBJ1-2): DTAVSQTPKYLVTQMGNDKSIKCEQNLGHDTMYWYKQDSKKFLKIMFSYNNKELIINETVPNRFSPKSPDKAHLNLHINSLELGDSAVYFCASSRGTENYGYTFGSGTRLTVV.

Many counts were recorded for this clonotype. The chain joins TRBV5-1 to TRBJ1-2; unclear D gene. This CDR3 has 13 amino acids. Germline CDR1 reads SGHRS; CDR2 reads YFSETQ. Between the trimmed V and J ends, which lost 5 bases and 8 bases, there was a span of 16 bases. The CDR3 region is CASRTGPIEGYTF. CDR3 sequence (DNA): TGCGCCAGCAGGACTGGCCCTATCGAGGGCTACACCTTC.

The genes are TRBV19 and TRBJ2-7, with D unclear. V lost 9 bases to trimming and J lost 6 bases, with 6 bases between them. The CDR3 totals 9 residues. CDR1 is LNHDA and CDR2 is SQIVND in the germline V gene (reference sequence). CDR3 sequence (DNA): TGTGCCAGACGGCTCGAGCAGTACGTC. This translates into CARRLEQYV.

V usage is TRBV20-1 and J usage is TRBJ2-1; tentative D call: TRBD1 (6 bases). The germline CDR1 and CDR2 sequences are DFQATT and SNEGSKA (reference sequence). CDR3 length equals 13 residues. Trimming stripped 5 bases from V and 3 bases from J, with 11 bases between. This chain's CDR3 is CSAGRDIYNEQFF. DNA of the CDR3: TGCAGTGCTGGCCGGGACATCTACAATGAGCAGTTCTTC.

The chain carries TRBV5-1 and TRBJ1-2, with D perhaps matching TRBD1 (6 bases). Germline-derived CDR1 and CDR2 are SGHRS and YFSETQ. V lost 5 bases and J 7 bases, leaving 15 bases between the germline ends. The CDR3 is 13 amino acids. The CDR3 bases are TGCGCCAGCAGTTCCGGGACAATGGCTGGCTACACCTTC. It specifies CASSSGTMAGYTF.

This chain uses TRBV6-4 with TRBJ2-3; D unresolved. V lost 4 bases to trimming and J lost 1 base, with 9 bases between them. The CDR3 extends over 14 amino acids. CDR1 is MRHNA and CDR2 is SNTAGT in the germline V gene. CDR3 residues: CASSAIGGTDTQYF. CDR3 bases: TGTGCCAGCAGTGCGATTGGGGGCACAGATACGCAGTATTTT.

V usage is TRBV4-2 and J usage is TRBJ2-2; D call uncertain. From germline, CDR1 is LGHNA and CDR2 YNFKEQ. Trimming took 0 bases from V and 6 from J, leaving 5 bases between them. The CDR3 has 13 amino acids. CDR3 sequence (DNA): TGTGCCAGCAGCCAAGATCTACCCGGGGAGCTGTTTTTT. Its translation: CASSQDLPGELFF.